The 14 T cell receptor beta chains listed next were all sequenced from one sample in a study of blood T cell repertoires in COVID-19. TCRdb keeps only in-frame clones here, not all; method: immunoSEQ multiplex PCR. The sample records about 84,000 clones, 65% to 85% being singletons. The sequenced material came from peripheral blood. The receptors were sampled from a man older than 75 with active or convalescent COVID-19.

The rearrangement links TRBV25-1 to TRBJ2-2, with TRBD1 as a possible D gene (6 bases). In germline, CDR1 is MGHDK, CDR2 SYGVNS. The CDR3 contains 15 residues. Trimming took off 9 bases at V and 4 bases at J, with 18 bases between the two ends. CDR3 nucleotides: TGTGCCAGATTCTTCCGGGACAACATCACCGGGGAGCTGTTTTTT. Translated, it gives CARFFRDNITGELFF.

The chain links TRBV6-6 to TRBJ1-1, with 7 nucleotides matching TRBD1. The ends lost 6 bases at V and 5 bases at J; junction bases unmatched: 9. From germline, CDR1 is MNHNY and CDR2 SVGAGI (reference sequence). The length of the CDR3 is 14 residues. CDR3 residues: CASSRGQVGTEAFF. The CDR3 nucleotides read TGTGCCAGCAGCCGAGGACAGGTCGGGACTGAAGCTTTCTTT.

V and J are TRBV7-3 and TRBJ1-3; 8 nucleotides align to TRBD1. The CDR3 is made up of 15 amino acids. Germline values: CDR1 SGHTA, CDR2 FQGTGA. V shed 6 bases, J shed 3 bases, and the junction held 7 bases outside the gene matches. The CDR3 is CASSPDRGFGNTIYF. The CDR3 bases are TGTGCCAGCAGTCCCGACAGGGGCTTTGGAAACACCATATATTTT.

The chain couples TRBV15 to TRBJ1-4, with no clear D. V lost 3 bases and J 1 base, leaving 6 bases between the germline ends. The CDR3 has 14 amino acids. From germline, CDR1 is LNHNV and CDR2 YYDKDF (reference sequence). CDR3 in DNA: TGTGCCACCAGCAGTCGGGGAACTAATGAAAAACTGTTTTTT. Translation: CATSSRGTNEKLFF.

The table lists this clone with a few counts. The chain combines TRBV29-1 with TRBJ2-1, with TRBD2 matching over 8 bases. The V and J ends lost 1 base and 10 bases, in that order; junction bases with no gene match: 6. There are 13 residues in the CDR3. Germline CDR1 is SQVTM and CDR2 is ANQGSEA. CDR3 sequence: CSVEGGGSWEQFF. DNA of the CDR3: TGCAGCGTTGAAGGCGGGGGGTCCTGGGAGCAGTTCTTC.

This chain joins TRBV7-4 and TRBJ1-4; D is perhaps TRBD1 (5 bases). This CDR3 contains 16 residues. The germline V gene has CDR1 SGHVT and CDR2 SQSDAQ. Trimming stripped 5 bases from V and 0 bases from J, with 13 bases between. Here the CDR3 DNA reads TGTGCCAGCAGCCTCCGGACAAAAACAACTAATGAAAAACTGTTTTTT. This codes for CASSLRTKTTNEKLFF.

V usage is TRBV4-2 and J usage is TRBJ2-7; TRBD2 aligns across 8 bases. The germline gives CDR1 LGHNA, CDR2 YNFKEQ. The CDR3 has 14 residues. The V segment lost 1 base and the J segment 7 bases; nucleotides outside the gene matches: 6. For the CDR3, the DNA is TGTGCCAGCAGCCAAGGAGCGGGAGCGGGAGAGCAGTACTTC. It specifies CASSQGAGAGEQYF.

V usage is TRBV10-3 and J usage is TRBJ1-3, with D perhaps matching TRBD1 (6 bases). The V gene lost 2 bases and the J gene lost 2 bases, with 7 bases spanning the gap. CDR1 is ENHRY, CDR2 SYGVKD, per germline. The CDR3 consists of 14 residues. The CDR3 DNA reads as TGTGCCATCAGTGAGGACAGGACTGGAAACACCATATATTTT. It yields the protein CAISEDRTGNTIYF.

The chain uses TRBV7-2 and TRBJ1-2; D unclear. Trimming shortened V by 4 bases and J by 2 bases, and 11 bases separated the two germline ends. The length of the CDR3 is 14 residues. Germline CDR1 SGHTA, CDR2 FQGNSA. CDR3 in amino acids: CASSSSGPNYGYTF. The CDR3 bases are TGTGCCAGCAGCTCGAGTGGGCCAAACTATGGCTACACCTTC.

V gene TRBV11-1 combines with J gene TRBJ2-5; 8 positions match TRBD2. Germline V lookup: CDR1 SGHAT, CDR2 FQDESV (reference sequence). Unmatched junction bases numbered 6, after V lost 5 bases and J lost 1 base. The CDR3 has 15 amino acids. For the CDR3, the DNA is TGTGCCAGCAGCCCAGCGGGAGTTCGCCAAGAGACCCAGTACTTC. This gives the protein CASSPAGVRQETQYF.

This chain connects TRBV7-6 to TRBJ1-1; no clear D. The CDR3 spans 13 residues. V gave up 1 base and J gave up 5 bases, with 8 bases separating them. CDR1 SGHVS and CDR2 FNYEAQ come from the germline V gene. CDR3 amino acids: CASSLGTVTEAFF. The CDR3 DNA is TGTGCCAGCAGCTTAGGTACGGTGACTGAAGCTTTCTTT.

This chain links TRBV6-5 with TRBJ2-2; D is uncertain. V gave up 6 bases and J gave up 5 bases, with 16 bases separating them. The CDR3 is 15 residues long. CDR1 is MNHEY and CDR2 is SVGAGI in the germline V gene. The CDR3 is CASRLVLGETGELFF. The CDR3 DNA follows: TGTGCCAGCAGGTTGGTCCTAGGTGAGACCGGGGAGCTGTTTTTT.

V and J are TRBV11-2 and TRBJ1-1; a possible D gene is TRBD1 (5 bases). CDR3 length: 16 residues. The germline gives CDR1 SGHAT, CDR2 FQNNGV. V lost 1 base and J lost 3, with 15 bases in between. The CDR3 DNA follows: TGTGCCAGCAGCTTAGGTGGCTTGGCAGGGCACACTGAAGCTTTCTTT. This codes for CASSLGGLAGHTEAFF. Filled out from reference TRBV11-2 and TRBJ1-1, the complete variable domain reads EAGVAQSPRYKIIEKRQSVAFWCNPISGHATLYWYQQILGQGPKLLIQFQNNGVVDDSQLPKDRFSAERLKGVDSTLKIQPAKLEDSAVYLCASSLGGLAGHTEAFFGQGTRLTVV.

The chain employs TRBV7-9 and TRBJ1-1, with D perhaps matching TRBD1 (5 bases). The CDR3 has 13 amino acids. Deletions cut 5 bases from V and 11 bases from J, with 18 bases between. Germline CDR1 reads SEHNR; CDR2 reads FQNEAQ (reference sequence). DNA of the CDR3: TGTGCCAGCAGCCGTAAACAGGTGACGGAGGCTTTCTTT. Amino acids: CASSRKQVTEAFF. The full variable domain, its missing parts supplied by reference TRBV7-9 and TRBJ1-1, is DTGVSQNPRHKITKRGQNVTFRCDPISEHNRLYWYRQTLGQGPEFLTYFQNEAQLEKSRLLSDRFSAERPKGSFSTLEIQRTEQGDSAMYLCASSRKQVTEAFFGQGTRLTVV.